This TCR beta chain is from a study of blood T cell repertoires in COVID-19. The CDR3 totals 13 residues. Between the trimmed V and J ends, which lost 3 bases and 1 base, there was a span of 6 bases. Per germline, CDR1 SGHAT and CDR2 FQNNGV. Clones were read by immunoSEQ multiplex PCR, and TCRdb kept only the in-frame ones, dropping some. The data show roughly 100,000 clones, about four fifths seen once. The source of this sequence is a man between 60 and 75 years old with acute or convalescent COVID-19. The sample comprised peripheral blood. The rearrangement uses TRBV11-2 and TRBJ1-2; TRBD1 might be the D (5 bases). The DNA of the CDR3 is TGTGCCAGCAGCTTTCAGGGTAACTATGGCTACACCTTC. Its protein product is CASSFQGNYGYTF.